Presented here are 12 T cell receptor beta chains from one specimen sequenced in a study of yellow fever vaccine responses in identical twins. TCRdb called the RT-PCR reads again in MiXCR, with one record for every CDR3 protein. The sample records more than 2,500 distinct CDR3 sequences, 85% to 90% being singletons. The source was T cells from blood (PBMCs), unsorted or a sorted subset (not recorded which), collected before or after yellow fever vaccination (not recorded which). The receptor source for this set is a female donor who received the yellow fever vaccine.

The chain recombines TRBV28 with TRBJ1-5; no clear D. Trimming left V 5 bases short and J 4 bases short, with 18 bases between. This CDR3 has 16 residues. In germline, CDR1 is MDHEN, CDR2 SYDVKM. The CDR3 DNA reads TGTGCCAGCAGTCCCCTCGGCGGTCAGGAGAATCAGCCCCAGCATTTT. It yields the protein CASSPLGGQENQPQHF.

The CDR3 is CASRAPRDRDTEAFF. The CDR3 region has the DNA TGTGCCAGCAGAGCCCCCCGGGACAGAGACACTGAAGCTTTCTTT. The chain is built from TRBV7-7 and TRBJ1-1; 7 nucleotides line up with TRBD1. The CDR3 covers 15 residues. Germline V gene lookup returns CDR1 SSHAT and CDR2 FNYEAQ (reference sequence). The V and J ends lost 6 bases and 3 bases, in that order; junction bases with no gene match: 10.

The chain combines TRBV19 with TRBJ1-4; D ambiguous. V lost 4 bases to trimming and J lost 5 bases, with 11 bases between them. This CDR3 has 14 amino acids. Germline-derived CDR1 and CDR2 are LNHDA and SQIVND (reference sequence). CDR3 in DNA: TGTGCCAGTAGTACTGTCTCCGGGAATGAAAAACTGTTTTTT. It yields the protein CASSTVSGNEKLFF.

J is TRBJ1-1 and V is TRBV29-1; maybe TRBD1 (5 bases). V was pared by 6 bases and J by 0 bases, with 11 bases between. Germline V lookup: CDR1 SQVTM, CDR2 ANQGSEA. The CDR3 loop spans 13 amino acids. The CDR3 DNA reads TGCAGCGTCCTCAGGGATATGAACACTGAAGCTTTCTTT. Its protein is CSVLRDMNTEAFF.

This chain connects TRBV7-9 to TRBJ1-2; D not certain. CDR1 is SEHNR and CDR2 is FQNEAQ in the germline V gene (reference sequence). V lost 5 bases and J 6 bases, leaving 19 bases between the germline ends. The CDR3 contains 15 residues. CDR3 DNA sequence: TGTGCCAGCAGCCACAAACCGTATAAATGGGATGGCTACACCTTC. Its protein is CASSHKPYKWDGYTF.

The chain uses TRBV29-1 and TRBJ2-7; the D gene is possibly TRBD2 (5 bases). V was shortened by 6 bases and J by 1 base, with 10 bases between the two germline ends. CDR3 length: 12 residues. CDR1 is SQVTM, CDR2 ANQGSEA, per germline. The CDR3 loop reads CSVEDGSYEQYF. The CDR3 DNA reads as TGCAGCGTGGAGGATGGGTCCTACGAGCAGTACTTC.

The sample holds one count of this clonotype. Written as DNA, the CDR3 is TGTGCCAGCAGTTTCGGCTCCGCGGCGGGTCCCCAGCATTTT. It yields the protein CASSFGSAAGPQHF. The genes are TRBV28 and TRBJ1-5; D gene ambiguous. This CDR3 has 14 amino acids. V lost 3 bases and J 10 bases, leaving 16 bases between the germline ends. Germline values: CDR1 MDHEN, CDR2 SYDVKM. Variable domain in full (rest from reference TRBV28 and TRBJ1-5): DVKVTQSSRYLVKRTGEKVFLECVQDMDHENMFWYRQDPGLGLRLIYFSYDVKMKEKGDIPEGYSVSREKKERFSLILESASTNQTSMYLCASSFGSAAGPQHFGDGTRLSIL.

The CDR3 bases are TGTGCCAGCTCACCCCCGGGACGGACCTACAATGAGCAGTTCTTC. Residues: CASSPPGRTYNEQFF. This chain uses TRBV18 with TRBJ2-1; D may match TRBD1 or TRBD2 (5 bases each). CDR1 is KGHSH, CDR2 LQKENI, per germline. The CDR3 sequence is 15 residues long. V shed 3 bases and J shed 2 bases, with 11 bases lying between them.

This rearrangement joins TRBV24-1 to TRBJ2-1, with TRBD2 matching 11 bases. The CDR3 has 16 amino acids. CDR1 KGHDR and CDR2 SFDVKD come from the germline V gene. V trimming: 5 bases; J trimming: 7 bases; junction bases outside the gene matches: 9. The CDR3 sequence: CATSGHTSGSLNEQFF. The CDR3 DNA reads as TGTGCCACCAGTGGCCACACTAGCGGGAGTCTGAATGAGCAGTTCTTC.

The chain couples TRBV10-3 to TRBJ2-1, with 7 bases that match TRBD1. From germline, CDR1 is ENHRY and CDR2 SYGVKD. This CDR3 is built from 12 residues. V lost 3 bases and J lost 10; bases outside the gene matches: 3. The CDR3 protein is CAISENRGEQFF. CDR3 sequence (DNA): TGTGCCATCAGTGAAAACAGGGGAGAGCAGTTCTTC.

This clonotype appeared once. The rearrangement joins TRBV18 to TRBJ2-7; a weak D match, TRBD1 (6 bases). In germline, CDR1 is KGHSH, CDR2 LQKENI. The CDR3 is 13 residues long. V lost 5 bases and J lost 5, with 13 bases in between. CDR3 amino acids: CASSRSGVDEQYF. DNA for the CDR3: TGTGCCAGCTCAAGATCAGGGGTTGACGAGCAGTACTTC.

The chain employs TRBV10-3 and TRBJ2-7; 7 bases match TRBD2. The trim removed 7 bases at V and 1 base at J, leaving 4 bases unmatched. This CDR3 comprises 13 residues. Germline V gene data show CDR1 as ENHRY and CDR2 as SYGVKD. CDR3 bases: TGTGCCATCAACCCTAGCGGTTCCTACGAGCAGTACTTC. Translated, it gives CAINPSGSYEQYF.